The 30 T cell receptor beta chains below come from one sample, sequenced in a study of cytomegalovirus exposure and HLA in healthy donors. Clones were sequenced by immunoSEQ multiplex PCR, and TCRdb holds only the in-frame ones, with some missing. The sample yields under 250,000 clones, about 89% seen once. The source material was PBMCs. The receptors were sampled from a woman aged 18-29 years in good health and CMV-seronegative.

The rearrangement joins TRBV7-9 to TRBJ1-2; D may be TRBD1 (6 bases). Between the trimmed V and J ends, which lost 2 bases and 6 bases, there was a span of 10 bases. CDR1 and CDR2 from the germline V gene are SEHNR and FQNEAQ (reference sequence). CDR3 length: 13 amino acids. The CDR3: CASSLRRTDGYTF. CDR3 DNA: TGTGCCAGCAGCTTACGGAGGACAGATGGCTACACCTTC.

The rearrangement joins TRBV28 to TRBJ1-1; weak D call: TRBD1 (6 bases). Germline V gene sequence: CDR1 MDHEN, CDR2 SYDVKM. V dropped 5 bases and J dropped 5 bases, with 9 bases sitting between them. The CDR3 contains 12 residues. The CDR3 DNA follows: TGTGCCAGCAGTCCCAGGGGTACTGAAGCTTTCTTT. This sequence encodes CASSPRGTEAFF.

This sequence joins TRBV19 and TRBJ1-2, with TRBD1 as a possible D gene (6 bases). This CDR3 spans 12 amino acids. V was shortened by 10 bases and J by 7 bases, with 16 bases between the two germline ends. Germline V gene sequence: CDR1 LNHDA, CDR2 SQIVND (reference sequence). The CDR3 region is CAINTGFGGYTF. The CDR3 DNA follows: TGTGCCATTAATACAGGGTTTGGTGGCTACACCTTC.

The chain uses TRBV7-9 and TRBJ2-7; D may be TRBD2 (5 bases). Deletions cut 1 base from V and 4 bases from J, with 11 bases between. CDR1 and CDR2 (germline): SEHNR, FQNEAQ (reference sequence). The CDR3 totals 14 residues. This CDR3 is CASSLEAATYEQYF. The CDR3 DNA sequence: TGTGCCAGCAGCTTAGAAGCGGCCACGTACGAGCAGTACTTC.

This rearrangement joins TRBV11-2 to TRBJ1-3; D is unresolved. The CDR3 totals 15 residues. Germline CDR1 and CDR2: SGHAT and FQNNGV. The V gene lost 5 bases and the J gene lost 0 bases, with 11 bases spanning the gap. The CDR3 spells CASSRLGTSGNTIYF. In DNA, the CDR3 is TGTGCCAGCAGCCGCCTCGGTACCTCTGGAAACACCATATATTTT.

The CDR3 DNA is TGTGCCAGCAGCTTAGGGTTCTACAGGGGGAGGCAGTACTTC. Its protein product is CASSLGFYRGRQYF. This chain links TRBV11-2 with TRBJ2-7; 8 bases align to TRBD1. V was pared by 1 base and J by 9 bases, with 8 bases of the junction left unmatched. Germline CDR1 reads SGHAT; CDR2 reads FQNNGV. There are 14 residues in the CDR3.

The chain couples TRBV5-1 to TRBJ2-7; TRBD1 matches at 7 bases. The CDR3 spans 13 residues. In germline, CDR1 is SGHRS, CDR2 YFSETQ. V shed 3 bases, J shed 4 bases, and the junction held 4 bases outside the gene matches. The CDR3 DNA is TGCGCCAGCAGCTGGGGACAGATATACGAGCAGTACTTC. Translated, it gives CASSWGQIYEQYF.

The DNA for the CDR3 is TGTGCCAGCAGTCTACACCGCGCGGGAGGGCCGGCCGGGGAGCTGTTTTTT. Protein: CASSLHRAGGPAGELFF. The chain uses TRBV27 and TRBJ2-2, with 9 bases aligning to TRBD2. The CDR3 consists of 17 residues. The germline gives CDR1 MNHEY, CDR2 SMNVEV (reference sequence). After removal of 5 bases from V and 6 bases from J, the junction contained 13 bases not matched to a gene.

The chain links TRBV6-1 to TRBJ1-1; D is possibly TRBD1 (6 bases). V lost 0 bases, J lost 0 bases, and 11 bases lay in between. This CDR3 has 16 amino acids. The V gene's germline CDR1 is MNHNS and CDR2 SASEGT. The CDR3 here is CASSEARGTLNTEAFF. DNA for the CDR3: TGTGCCAGCAGTGAAGCGCGAGGGACACTGAACACTGAAGCTTTCTTT.

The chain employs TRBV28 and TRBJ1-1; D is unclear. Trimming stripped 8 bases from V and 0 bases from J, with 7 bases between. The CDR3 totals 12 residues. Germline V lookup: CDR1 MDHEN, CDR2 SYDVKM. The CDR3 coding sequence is TGTGCCAGCCAGTACATGAACACTGAAGCTTTCTTT. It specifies CASQYMNTEAFF.

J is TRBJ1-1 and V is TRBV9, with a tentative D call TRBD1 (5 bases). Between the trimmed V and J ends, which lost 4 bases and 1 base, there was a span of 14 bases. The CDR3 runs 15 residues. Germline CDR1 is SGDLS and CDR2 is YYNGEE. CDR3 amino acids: CASSSRLGANTEAFF. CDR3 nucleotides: TGTGCCAGCAGCTCCCGGTTAGGGGCGAACACTGAAGCTTTCTTT.

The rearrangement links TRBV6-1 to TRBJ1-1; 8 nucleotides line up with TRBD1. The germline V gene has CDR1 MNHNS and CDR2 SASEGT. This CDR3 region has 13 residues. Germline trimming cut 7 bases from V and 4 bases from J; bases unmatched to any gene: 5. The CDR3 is CASTITGGTEAFF. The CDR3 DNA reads TGTGCCAGCACAATAACAGGGGGCACTGAAGCTTTCTTT.

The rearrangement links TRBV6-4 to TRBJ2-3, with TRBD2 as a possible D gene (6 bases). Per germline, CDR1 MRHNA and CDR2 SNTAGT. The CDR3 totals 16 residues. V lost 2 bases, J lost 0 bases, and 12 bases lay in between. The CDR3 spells CASSDAGYSSTDTQYF. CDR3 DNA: TGTGCCAGCAGTGACGCGGGGTACTCTAGCACAGATACGCAGTATTTT.

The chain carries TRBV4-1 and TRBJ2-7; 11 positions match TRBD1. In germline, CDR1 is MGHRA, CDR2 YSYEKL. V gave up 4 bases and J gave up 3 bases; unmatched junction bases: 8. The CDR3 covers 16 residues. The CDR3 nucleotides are TGCGCCAGCAGCCGATCGACCGGGACAGGGGGCTACGAGCAGTACTTC. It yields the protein CASSRSTGTGGYEQYF.

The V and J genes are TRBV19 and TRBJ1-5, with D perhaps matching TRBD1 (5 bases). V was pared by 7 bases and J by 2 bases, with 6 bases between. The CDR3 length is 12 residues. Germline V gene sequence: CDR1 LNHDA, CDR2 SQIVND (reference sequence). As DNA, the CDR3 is TGTGCCAGTACCAGGGGCAATCAGCCCCAGCATTTT. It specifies CASTRGNQPQHF.

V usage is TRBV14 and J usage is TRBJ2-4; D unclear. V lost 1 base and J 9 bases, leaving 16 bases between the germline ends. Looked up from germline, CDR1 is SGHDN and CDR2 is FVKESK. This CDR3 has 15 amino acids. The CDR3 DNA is TGTGCCAGCAGCCAAGGGTCCGATGTCATTAGCATTCAGTACTTC. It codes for CASSQGSDVISIQYF.

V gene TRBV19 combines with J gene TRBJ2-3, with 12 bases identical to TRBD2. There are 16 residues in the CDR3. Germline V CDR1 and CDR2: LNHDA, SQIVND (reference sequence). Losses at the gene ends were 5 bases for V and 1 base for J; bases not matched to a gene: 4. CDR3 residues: CASSGRLAGGTDTQYF. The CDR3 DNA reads TGTGCCAGTAGTGGACGACTAGCGGGGGGCACAGATACGCAGTATTTT.

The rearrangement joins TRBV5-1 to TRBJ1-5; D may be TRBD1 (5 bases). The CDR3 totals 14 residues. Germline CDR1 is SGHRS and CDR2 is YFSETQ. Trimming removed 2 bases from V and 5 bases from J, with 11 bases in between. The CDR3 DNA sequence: TGCGCCAGCAGCTTCGGGGGAGGGGATCAGCCCCAGCATTTT. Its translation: CASSFGGGDQPQHF. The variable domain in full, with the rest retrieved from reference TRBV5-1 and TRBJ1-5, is KAGVTQTPRYLIKTRGQQVTLSCSPISGHRSVSWYQQTPGQGLQFLFEYFSETQRNKGNFPGRFSGRQFSNSRSEMNVSTLELGDSALYLCASSFGGGDQPQHFGDGTRLSIL.

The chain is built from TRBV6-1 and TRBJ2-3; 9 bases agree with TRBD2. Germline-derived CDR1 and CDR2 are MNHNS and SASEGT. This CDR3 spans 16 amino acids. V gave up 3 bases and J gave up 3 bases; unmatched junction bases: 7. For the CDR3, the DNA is TGTGCCAGCAGTGACCTTAGCGGGAGTACGACAGATACGCAGTATTTT. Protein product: CASSDLSGSTTDTQYF.

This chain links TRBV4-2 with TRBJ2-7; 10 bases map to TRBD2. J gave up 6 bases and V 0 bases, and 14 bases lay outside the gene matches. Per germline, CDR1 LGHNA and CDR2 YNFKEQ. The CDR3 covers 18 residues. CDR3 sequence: CASSQDGPILAGEAEQYF. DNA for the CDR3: TGTGCCAGCAGCCAAGATGGACCTATTCTAGCGGGAGAGGCCGAGCAGTACTTC.

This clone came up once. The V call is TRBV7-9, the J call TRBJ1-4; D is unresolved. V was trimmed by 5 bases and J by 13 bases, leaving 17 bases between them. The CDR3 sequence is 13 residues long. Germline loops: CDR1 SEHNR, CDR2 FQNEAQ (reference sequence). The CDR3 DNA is TGTGCCAGCAGCCCGATTTACCCGTCAGGACTGTTTTTT. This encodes CASSPIYPSGLFF.

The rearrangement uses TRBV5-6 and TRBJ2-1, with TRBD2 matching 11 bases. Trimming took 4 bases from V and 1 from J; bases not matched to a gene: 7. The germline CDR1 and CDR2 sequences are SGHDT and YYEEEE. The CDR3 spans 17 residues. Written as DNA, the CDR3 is TGTGCCAGCAGCCAATCTAGCGGGAGGTTGTCCTACAATGAGCAGTTCTTC. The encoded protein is CASSQSSGRLSYNEQFF.

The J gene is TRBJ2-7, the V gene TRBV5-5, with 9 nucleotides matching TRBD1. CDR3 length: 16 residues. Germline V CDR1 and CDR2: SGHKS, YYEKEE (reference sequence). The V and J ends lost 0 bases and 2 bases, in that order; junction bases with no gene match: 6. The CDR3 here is CASSLEVWDRAYEQYF. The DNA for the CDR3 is TGTGCCAGCAGCTTGGAGGTCTGGGACAGGGCCTACGAGCAGTACTTC.

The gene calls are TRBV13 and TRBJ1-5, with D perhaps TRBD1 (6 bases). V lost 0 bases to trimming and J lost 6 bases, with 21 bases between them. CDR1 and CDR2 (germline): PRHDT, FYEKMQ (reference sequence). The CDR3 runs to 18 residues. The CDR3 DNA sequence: TGTGCCAGCAGCTTAGGCCCAGGGGAGGGAGAACCCAGTCAGCCCCAGCATTTT. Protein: CASSLGPGEGEPSQPQHF. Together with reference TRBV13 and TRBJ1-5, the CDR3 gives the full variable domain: AAGVIQSPRHLIKEKRETATLKCYPIPRHDTVYWYQQGPGQDPQFLISFYEKMQSDKGSIPDRFSAQQFSDYHSELNMSSLELGDSALYFCASSLGPGEGEPSQPQHFGDGTRLSIL.

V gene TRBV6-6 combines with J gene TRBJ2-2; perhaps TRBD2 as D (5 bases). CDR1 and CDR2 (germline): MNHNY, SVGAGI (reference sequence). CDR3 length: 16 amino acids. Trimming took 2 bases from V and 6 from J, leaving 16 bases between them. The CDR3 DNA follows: TGTGCCAGCAGTTACGGATTGGCGGAGAGGGCCGGGGAGCTGTTTTTT. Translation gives CASSYGLAERAGELFF.

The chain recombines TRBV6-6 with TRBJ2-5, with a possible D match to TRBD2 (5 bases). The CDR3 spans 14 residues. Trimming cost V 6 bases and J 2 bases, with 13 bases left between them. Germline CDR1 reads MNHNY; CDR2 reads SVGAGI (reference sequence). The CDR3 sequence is CASRPREGQETQYF. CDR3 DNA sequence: TGTGCCAGCAGACCCCGGGAAGGGCAAGAGACCCAGTACTTC.

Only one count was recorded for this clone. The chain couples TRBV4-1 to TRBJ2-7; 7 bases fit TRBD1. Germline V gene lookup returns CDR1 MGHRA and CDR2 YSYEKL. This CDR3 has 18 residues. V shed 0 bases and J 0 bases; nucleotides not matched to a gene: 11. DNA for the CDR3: TGCGCCAGCAGCCAAGAAGGGAGTGGGACAGCCACCTCCTACGAGCAGTACTTC. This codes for CASSQEGSGTATSYEQYF.

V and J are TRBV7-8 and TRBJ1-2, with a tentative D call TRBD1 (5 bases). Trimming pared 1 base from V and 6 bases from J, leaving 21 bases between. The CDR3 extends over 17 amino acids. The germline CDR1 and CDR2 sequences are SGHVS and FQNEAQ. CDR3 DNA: TGTGCCAGCAGCTTAGGGGCCAGGGTCAGGGTGTCAGATGGCTACACCTTC. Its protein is CASSLGARVRVSDGYTF.

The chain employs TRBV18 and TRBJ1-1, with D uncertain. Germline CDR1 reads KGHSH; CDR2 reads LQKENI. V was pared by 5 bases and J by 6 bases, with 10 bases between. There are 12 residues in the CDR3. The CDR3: CASSNGGAEAFF. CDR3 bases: TGTGCCAGCTCAAATGGCGGCGCTGAAGCTTTCTTT.

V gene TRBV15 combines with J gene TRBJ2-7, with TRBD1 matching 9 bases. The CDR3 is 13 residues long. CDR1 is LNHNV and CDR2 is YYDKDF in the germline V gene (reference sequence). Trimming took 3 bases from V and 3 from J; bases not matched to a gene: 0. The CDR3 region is CATSRTGGYEQYF. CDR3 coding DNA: TGTGCCACCAGCAGGACAGGGGGCTACGAGCAGTACTTC.